A single sample gave rise to the 9 T cell receptor beta chains below, sequenced in a study of blood T cell repertoires in COVID-19. The assay was immunoSEQ multiplex PCR, and TCRdb's table has in-frame clones only and misses some. The sample contains roughly 110,000 clones, under 85% of which appear only once. Sequencing was performed on peripheral blood. These receptors were taken from a woman aged 55-70 years with acute or convalescent COVID-19.

This clone was detected a few times. The chain recombines TRBV30 with TRBJ2-1, with 10 bases identical to TRBD2. The CDR3 is made up of 13 amino acids. Losses at the gene ends were 6 bases for V and 8 bases for J; bases not matched to a gene: 7. Looked up from germline, CDR1 is GTSNPN and CDR2 is SVGIG (reference sequence). For the CDR3, the DNA is TGTGCCTGCTTTAGCGGGAGGTCCCATGAGCAGTTCTTC. Amino acids: CACFSGRSHEQFF.

This chain joins TRBV28 and TRBJ2-4; D is unresolved. Germline CDR1 and CDR2: MDHEN and SYDVKM. This CDR3 contains 15 residues. Trimming cost V 8 bases and J 0 bases, with 14 bases left between them. In nucleotides, the CDR3 is TGTGCCAGCGCTGCCGGAGACGGAGCCAAAAACATTCAGTACTTC. Encoded protein: CASAAGDGAKNIQYF.

The V call is TRBV7-2, the J call TRBJ1-2; 9 nucleotides match TRBD1. Trimming removed 0 bases from V and 8 bases from J; junction bases left unmatched: 7. Germline CDR1 SGHTA, CDR2 FQGNSA. The CDR3 extends over 15 amino acids. CDR3 DNA sequence: TGTGCCAGCAGCTTAGCGAGGACAGGGGTTCGGGGCTACACCTTC. Protein product: CASSLARTGVRGYTF.

A few counts support this clone. The chain couples TRBV3-1 (or the pseudogene TRBV3-2) to TRBJ2-7; possible D gene TRBD1, 6 bases. CDR1 and CDR2 from the germline V gene are LGHDT and YNNKEL (reference sequence). This CDR3 is 15 amino acids long. Trimming shortened V by 1 base and J by 6 bases, and 16 bases separated the two germline ends. The CDR3 loop reads CASSQVSGAPSEQYF. CDR3 bases: TGTGCCAGCAGCCAAGTCTCAGGGGCCCCCTCCGAGCAGTACTTC.

The chain joins TRBV3-1 (or the pseudogene TRBV3-2) to TRBJ1-2, with 7 bases identical to TRBD1. Trimming cost V 3 bases and J 13 bases; bases outside gene matches: 8. The CDR3 loop spans 12 amino acids. Germline V gives CDR1 LGHDT, CDR2 YNNKEL (reference sequence). The CDR3 nucleotides are TGTGCCAGCAGCCACCGACAGGGAGGATGCACCTTC. Protein sequence: CASSHRQGGCTF.

The chain is built from TRBV5-1 and TRBJ2-5, with TRBD2 matching 7 bases. In germline, CDR1 is SGHRS, CDR2 YFSETQ. J lost 3 bases, V lost 4 bases, and 3 bases had no gene match. The CDR3 has 13 amino acids. The CDR3 sequence is CASSNRGEETQYF. In DNA form, the CDR3 reads TGCGCCAGCAGCAACCGGGGGGAAGAGACCCAGTACTTC.

This clone was detected only once. The chain carries TRBV5-4 and TRBJ2-7; D is possibly TRBD1 (6 bases). V lost 6 bases, J lost 0 bases, and 22 bases lay in between. Germline assignment: CDR1 SGHNT and CDR2 YYREEE (reference sequence). CDR3 length: 17 residues. The CDR3 DNA reads as TGTGCCAGCACCGTCACAGGGAGAGGACTGAGCTCCTACGAGCAGTACTTC. It yields the protein CASTVTGRGLSSYEQYF.

The CDR3 sequence: CASRTIGGGNTGELFF. For the CDR3, the DNA is TGTGCCAGCAGGACTATCGGGGGGGGCAACACCGGGGAGCTGTTTTTT. The rearrangement uses TRBV27 and TRBJ2-2; 8 bases match TRBD2. Germline CDR1 reads MNHEY; CDR2 reads SMNVEV (reference sequence). The CDR3 totals 16 residues. J lost 2 bases, V lost 6 bases, and 8 bases had no gene match.

The chain is built from TRBV2 and TRBJ1-5, with D possibly matching TRBD1 (5 bases). The CDR3 runs to 17 residues. With 2 bases removed from V and 6 bases from J, the gap between germline ends came to 20 bases. Germline CDR1 and CDR2: SNHLY and FYNNEI. The CDR3: CASSELSAGKFGQPQHF. CDR3 DNA: TGTGCCAGCAGTGAACTATCCGCAGGGAAATTTGGTCAGCCCCAGCATTTT. Supplemented by reference TRBV2 and TRBJ1-5, the full variable domain reads EPEVTQTPSHQVTQMGQEVILRCVPISNHLYFYWYRQILGQKVEFLVSFYNNEISEKSEIFDDQFSVERPDGSNFTLKIRSTKLEDSAMYFCASSELSAGKFGQPQHFGDGTRLSIL.